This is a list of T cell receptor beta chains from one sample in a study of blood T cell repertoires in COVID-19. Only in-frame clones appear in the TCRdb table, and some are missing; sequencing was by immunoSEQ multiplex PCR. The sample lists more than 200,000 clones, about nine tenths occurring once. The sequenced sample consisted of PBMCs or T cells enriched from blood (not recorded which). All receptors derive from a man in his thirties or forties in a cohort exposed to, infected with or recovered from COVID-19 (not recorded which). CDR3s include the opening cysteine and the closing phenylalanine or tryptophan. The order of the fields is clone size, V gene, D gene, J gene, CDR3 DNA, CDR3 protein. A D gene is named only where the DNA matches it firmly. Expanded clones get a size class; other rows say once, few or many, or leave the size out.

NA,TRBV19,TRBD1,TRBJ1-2,TGTGCCAGTAGTATTGGGACAGGGCAGAGCTCTACTGGCTACACCTTC,CASSIGTGQSSTGYTF
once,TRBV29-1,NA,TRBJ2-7,TGCAGCGTTGTAGGCGGCCTCTACGAGCAGTACTTC,CSVVGGLYEQYF
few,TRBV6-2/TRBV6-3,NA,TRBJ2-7,TGTGCCAGCAGTGGGACTCTAGCTCGCTACCCGAGGGAGCAGTACTTC,CASSGTLARYPREQYF
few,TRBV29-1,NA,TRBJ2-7,TGCAGCGTTGACGGAGTGTCCTCGAACCACGAGCAGTACTTC,CSVDGVSSNHEQYF
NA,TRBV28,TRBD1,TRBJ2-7,TGTGCCAGCAGGACAATGCAGGCAGGGGGTGCCTACGAGCAGTACTTC,CASRTMQAGGAYEQYF
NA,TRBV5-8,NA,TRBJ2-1,TGTGCCAGCAACCCCCCGATAGTGGCAGGGTCCAATGAGCAGTTCTTC,CASNPPIVAGSNEQFF
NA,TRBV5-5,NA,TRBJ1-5,TGTGCCAGCAGCCCGCACAGTAGCAATCAGCCCCAGCATTTT,CASSPHSSNQPQHF
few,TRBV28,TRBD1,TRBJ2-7,TGTGCCAGCAGGGCTGACAGGGTACACGAGCAGTACTTC,CASRADRVHEQYF
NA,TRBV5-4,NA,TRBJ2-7,TGTGCCAGCAGCTTTTCGACAGTAAATTCCTACGAGCAGTACTTC,CASSFSTVNSYEQYF
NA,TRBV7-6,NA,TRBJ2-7,TGTGCCAGCAGCTTAAGGCCAAGGAGTACCTACGAGCAGTACTTC,CASSLRPRSTYEQYF
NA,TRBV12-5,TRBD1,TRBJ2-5,TGTGCTAGTGGTGTGGACAGGTACCAAGAGACCCAGTACTTC,CASGVDRYQETQYF
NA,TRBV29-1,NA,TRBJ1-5,TGCAGCGTGAAGGACAGCAGCAATCAGCCCCAGCATTTT,CSVKDSSNQPQHF
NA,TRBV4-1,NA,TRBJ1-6,TGCGCCAGCAGCCCAGTGCCCCAGGTTAATTCACCCCTCCACTTT,CASSPVPQVNSPLHF
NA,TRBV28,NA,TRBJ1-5,TGTGCCAGCAGCCTAGTTAGGAGCAATCAGCCCCAGCATTTT,CASSLVRSNQPQHF
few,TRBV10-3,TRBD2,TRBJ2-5,TGTGCCATCAGTGACAGACTAGCGGGAGGGCTTCGGGAGACCCAGTACTTC,CAISDRLAGGLRETQYF
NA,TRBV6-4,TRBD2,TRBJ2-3,TGTGCCAGCAGTCCTAGCGGGAGCACAGATACGCAGTATTTT,CASSPSGSTDTQYF
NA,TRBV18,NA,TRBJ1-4,TGTGCCAGCTCACCAACCAGCATAGCAGCAACTAATGAAAAACTGTTTTTT,CASSPTSIAATNEKLFF
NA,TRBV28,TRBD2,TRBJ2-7,TGTGCCAGCACCACCCCCCTGGGAGGGCTAACATCCTACGAGCAGTACTTC,CASTTPLGGLTSYEQYF
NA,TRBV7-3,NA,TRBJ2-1,TGTGCCAGCAGCCTCCGTAGCGCTTCCTACAATGAGCAGTTCTTC,CASSLRSASYNEQFF
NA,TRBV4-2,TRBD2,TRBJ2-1,TGTGCCAGCAGCCAAGAGATTGGGATACTAGCGGGAGTAGGCAATGAGCAGTTCTTC,CASSQEIGILAGVGNEQFF
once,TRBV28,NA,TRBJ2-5,TGTGCCAGCAGTTTGAGGGTCGGTTGGACCCAGTACTTC,CASSLRVGWTQYF
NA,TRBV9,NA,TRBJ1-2,TGTGCCAGCAGCGTAGCGCCAGGGGATGGCTACACCTTC,CASSVAPGDGYTF
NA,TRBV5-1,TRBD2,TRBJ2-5,TGCGCCAGCAGCTTGGGACCGGGAGGAGGGGAAGAGACCCAGTACTTC,CASSLGPGGGEETQYF
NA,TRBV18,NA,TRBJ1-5,TGTGCCAGCTCACCAACGGAGCTGCAGCCCCAGCATTTT,CASSPTELQPQHF
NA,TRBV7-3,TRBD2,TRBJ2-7,TGTGCCAGCAGCGCGGGACTACCCTACGAGCAGTACTTC,CASSAGLPYEQYF
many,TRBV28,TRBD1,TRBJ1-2,TGTGCCAGCAGTCCCGGGACAGGGGGTAACTATGGCTACACCTTC,CASSPGTGGNYGYTF
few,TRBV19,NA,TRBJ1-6,TGTGCCAGTAGCCAGGTGAATAATTCACCCCTCCACTTT,CASSQVNNSPLHF
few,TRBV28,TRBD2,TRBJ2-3,TGTGCCAGCAGTCGCTGGACTAGCGGGGGGACAGATACGCAGTATTTT,CASSRWTSGGTDTQYF
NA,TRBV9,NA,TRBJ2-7,TGTGCCAGCAGCGTAGAGGCAGGGCCCTACGAGCAGTACTTC,CASSVEAGPYEQYF
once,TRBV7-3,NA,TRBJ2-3,TGTGCCAGCAGCTTAACCGGGGGGCCAGATACGCAGTATTTT,CASSLTGGPDTQYF
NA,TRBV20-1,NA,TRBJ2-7,TGCAGTGCTAGTATATCCTACGAGCAGTACTTC,CSASISYEQYF
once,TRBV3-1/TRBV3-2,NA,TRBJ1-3,TGTGCCAGCAGCCAAGATGGGGCCACCACCATATATTTT,CASSQDGATTIYF
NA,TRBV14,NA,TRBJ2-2,TGTGCCAGCAGCCAACCCCTTGCGAACACCGGGGAGCTGTTTTTT,CASSQPLANTGELFF
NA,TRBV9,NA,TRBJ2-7,TGTGCCAGCAGCGCCCGGACTCAATCGAGGGAGCAGTACTTC,CASSARTQSREQYF
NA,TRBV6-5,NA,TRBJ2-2,TGTGCCAGCAGGAAGGACAGGAACACCGGGGAGCTGTTTTTT,CASRKDRNTGELFF
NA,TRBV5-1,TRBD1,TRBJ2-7,TGCGCCAGCAGCTTGAGGACAGGGACCTACGAGCAGTACTTC,CASSLRTGTYEQYF
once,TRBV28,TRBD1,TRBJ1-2,TGTGCCAGCAGTGAGATGAGAAGGACAGGGGGGGACTATGGCTACACCTTC,CASSEMRRTGGDYGYTF
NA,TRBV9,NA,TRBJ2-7,TGTGCCAGCAGCGTGTCACTAGTGAACAACGAGCAGTACTTC,CASSVSLVNNEQYF
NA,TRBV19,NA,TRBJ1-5,TGTGCCAGTAGTATAGAGGCCTTCCAGCCCCAGCATTTT,CASSIEAFQPQHF
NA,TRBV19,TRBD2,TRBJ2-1,TGTGCCAGTTCTAATCCTTCTAGCGGGAGGAACCACAATGAGCAGTTCTTC,CASSNPSSGRNHNEQFF
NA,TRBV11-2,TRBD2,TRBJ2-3,TGTGCCAGCAGCTTAGATGAACTAGCGGCCACAGATACGCAGTATTTT,CASSLDELAATDTQYF
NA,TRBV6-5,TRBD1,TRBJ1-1,TGTGCCAGCACAACCCAGACAGGGGCGGACACTGAAGCTTTCTTT,CASTTQTGADTEAFF
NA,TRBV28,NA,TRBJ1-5,TGTGCCAGCAGCCGGGGGGGAGAGGGCAATCAGCCCCAGCATTTT,CASSRGGEGNQPQHF
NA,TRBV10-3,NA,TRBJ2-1,TGTGCCATCAGTGCCGCATTCCAGGTTGACAATGAGCAGTTCTTC,CAISAAFQVDNEQFF
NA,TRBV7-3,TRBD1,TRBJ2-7,TGTGCCAGCAGCCTAGACAGGGTGAACGAGCAGTACTTC,CASSLDRVNEQYF
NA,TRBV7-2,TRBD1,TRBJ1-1,TGTGCCAGCAGCTTTCAAGGGGGCAACACTGAAGCTTTCTTT,CASSFQGGNTEAFF
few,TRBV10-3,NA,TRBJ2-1,TGTGCCACCACTAAAGCGAATGAGCAGTTCTTC,CATTKANEQFF
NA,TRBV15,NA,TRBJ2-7,TGTGCCACCAGCAGAGGAGGGCCCTACGAGCAGTACTTC,CATSRGGPYEQYF
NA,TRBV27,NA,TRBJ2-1,TGTGCCAGCTATGGGGCAGGGGCCTACAATGAGCAGTTCTTC,CASYGAGAYNEQFF
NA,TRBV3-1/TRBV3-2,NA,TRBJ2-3,TGTGCCAGCAGCCGGCTTGTCTCCGATACGCAGTATTTT,CASSRLVSDTQYF
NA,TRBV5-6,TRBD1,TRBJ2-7,TGTGCCAGCAGCTTGGCTCGCGTAGGACAGGGGGCCTACGAGCAGTACTTC,CASSLARVGQGAYEQYF
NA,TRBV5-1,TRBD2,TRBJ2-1,TGCGCCAGCAGGCCCGAAGCCCTAGCGGTCTACAATGAGCAGTTCTTC,CASRPEALAVYNEQFF
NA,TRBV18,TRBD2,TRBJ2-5,TGTGCCAGCTCACCACTAGGACTAGCGGTCACAGAGACCCAGTACTTC,CASSPLGLAVTETQYF
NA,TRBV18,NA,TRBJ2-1,TGTGCCAGCCTCCGCATTGCGCAGGGCCACAATGAGCAGTTCTTC,CASLRIAQGHNEQFF
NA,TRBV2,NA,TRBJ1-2,TGTGCCAGCAGTATGGCAGGGGATGGCTACACCTTC,CASSMAGDGYTF
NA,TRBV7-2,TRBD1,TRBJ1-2,TGTGCCAGATCGTTGAGGAGACAGGGCTTAGATGGCTACACCTTC,CARSLRRQGLDGYTF
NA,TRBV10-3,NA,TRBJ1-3,TGTGCCATCAGAAGCCTTGGGGAGGGGGTCCCGTCCTCTGGAAACACCATATATTTT,CAIRSLGEGVPSSGNTIYF
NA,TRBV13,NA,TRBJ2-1,TGTGCCAGCAGCCCTAGTCGTCGGAAATCCTACAATGAGCAGTTCTTC,CASSPSRRKSYNEQFF
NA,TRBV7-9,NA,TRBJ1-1,TGTGCCAGCAGCCACGACTCATGGAACACTGAAGCTTTCTTT,CASSHDSWNTEAFF